This T cell receptor (beta chain) appears in the sequencing data of a study of blood T cell repertoires in COVID-19. About the study: Nucleic acid was either cDNA or gDNA, and it came from T cells, B-cell-depleted T cells, or PBMCs.

The sample holds one count of this clone. The CDR3 extends over 14 amino acids. Source study methods: Using reference gene primer amplification, nucleated cell counts were estimated. The protocol was immunoSEQ multiplex PCR, while the TCRdb copy is restricted to in-frame clones and leaves out a portion. V and J calls and clone size are as listed in that table; D and trimming were resolved from the DNA. Of 40,000 to 50,000 clones listed, around 89% were seen once; the top ten hold around 8.7%. The sample was peripheral blood. This TCR derives from a man aged 45-65 years with active COVID-19. The chain couples TRBV21-1 to TRBJ2-5; no DNA check was done on the table's D call, TRBD1. TRBV21-1 is annotated as a pseudogene. The DNA of the CDR3 is TGTGCCAGCAGCAAAGCGGGGCGGCAAGAGACCCAGTACTTC. Translation: CASSKAGRQETQYF.